Below, one T cell receptor beta chain is given with its context. Authors' methods: Amplification from reference gene primers served as the basis for estimated nucleated cell counts. Clones were read by immunoSEQ multiplex PCR, and TCRdb kept only the in-frame ones, dropping some. V and J calls and clone size are copied from that table; D and trimming were computed from the DNA. The data contain tens of thousands of clones, roughly 80% of them singletons. This specimen comes from a study of blood T cell repertoires in COVID-19. Across the whole study: Samples taken during acute and convalescent COVID-19 were collected in the United States, Italy and Spain. T cells, B-cell-depleted T cells, or PBMCs provided the cDNA or gDNA that served as material.

The CDR3 is 15 amino acids. The trim removed 5 bases at V and 2 bases at J, leaving 6 bases unmatched. Germline V gene sequence: CDR1 MNHEY, CDR2 SVGEGT. Sequencing was done on a sample of peripheral blood. The clonotype originates from a man at least 80 years old with acute or convalescent COVID-19. V and J are TRBV6-2 or TRBV6-3 and TRBJ1-1, with TRBD1 matching 9 bases. CDR3 amino acids: CASSHGTGINTEAFF. CDR3 DNA: TGTGCCAGCAGTCATGGGACAGGGATAAACACTGAAGCTTTCTTT.